This T cell receptor beta chain was identified in a study of shared clonotypes between healthy human individuals. Notes on this clone: Antigen specificity is unknown.

The material for each subset, its genomic DNA, was split evenly across several immunoSEQ plates. Each sorted subset replicate got 200 ng genomic DNA, tens of thousands of genomes. TCRdb's table, derived via immunoSEQ multiplex PCR, lists solely in-frame clones and lacks some. The sample lists around 1,900,000 clones, about 94% occurring once. The naive CD8 fraction comprised CD45RO-negative cells positively selected for CCR7 and excluded terminally differentiated effector memory CD45RA+ cells. Study-wide findings and caveats: Between several donors, naive CD4 clonotypes were shared at a level of approximately 5%. Exclusively blood specimens were collected; tissue repertoires likely differ.

The CDR3 is 18 amino acids. The germline V and J ends were trimmed by 1 base and 0 bases, with 16 bases remaining between them. CDR1 is SEHNR, CDR2 FQNEAQ, per germline (reference sequence). This receptor was obtained from a man in his late teens or twenties in good health. Some clones in this sample may be carry-over from other donors' samples. Sequenced input: naive CD8+ T cells from PBMCs. The V call is TRBV7-9, the J call TRBJ1-3; no clear D gene. In nucleotides, the CDR3 is TGTGCCAGCAGCTTAGGGGTGTCGAATCTGGGCTCTGGAAACACCATATATTTT. Amino acid sequence: CASSLGVSNLGSGNTIYF.